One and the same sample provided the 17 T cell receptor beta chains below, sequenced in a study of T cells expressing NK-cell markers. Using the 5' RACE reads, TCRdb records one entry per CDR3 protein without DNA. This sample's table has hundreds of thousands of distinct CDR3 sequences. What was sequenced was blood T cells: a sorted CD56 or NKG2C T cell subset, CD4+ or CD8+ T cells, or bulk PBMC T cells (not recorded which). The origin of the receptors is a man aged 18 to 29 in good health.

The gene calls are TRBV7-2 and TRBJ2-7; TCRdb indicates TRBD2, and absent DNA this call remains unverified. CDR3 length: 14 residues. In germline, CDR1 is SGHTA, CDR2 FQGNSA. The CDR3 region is CASSSASGPYEQYF.

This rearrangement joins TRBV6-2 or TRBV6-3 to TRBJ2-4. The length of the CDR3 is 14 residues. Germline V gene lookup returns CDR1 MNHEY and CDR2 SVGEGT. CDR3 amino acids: CASTPRLAKNIQYF.

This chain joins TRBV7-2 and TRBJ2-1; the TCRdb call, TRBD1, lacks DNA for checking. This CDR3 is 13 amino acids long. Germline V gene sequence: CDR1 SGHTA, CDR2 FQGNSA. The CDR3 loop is CASSHEAGREQFF. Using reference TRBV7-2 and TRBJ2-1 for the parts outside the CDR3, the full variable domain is GAGVSQSPSNKVTEKGKDVELRCDPISGHTALYWYRQSLGQGLEFLIYFQGNSAPDKSGLPSDRFSAERTGGSVSTLTIQRTQQEDSAVYLCASSHEAGREQFFGPGTRLTVL.

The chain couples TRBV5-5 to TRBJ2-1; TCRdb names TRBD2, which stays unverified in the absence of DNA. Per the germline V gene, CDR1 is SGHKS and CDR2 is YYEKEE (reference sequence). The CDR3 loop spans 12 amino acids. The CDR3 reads CASRTSGTEQFF.

The CDR3 is CSAVPRGLAGPDTQYF. The rearrangement links TRBV20-1 to TRBJ2-3; TCRdb calls TRBD2, which cannot be checked without DNA. Germline V gene lookup returns CDR1 DFQATT and CDR2 SNEGSKA (reference sequence). This CDR3 has 16 residues.

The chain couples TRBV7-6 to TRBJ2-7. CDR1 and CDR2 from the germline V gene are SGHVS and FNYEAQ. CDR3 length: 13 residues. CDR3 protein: CASSPDAAYEQYF.

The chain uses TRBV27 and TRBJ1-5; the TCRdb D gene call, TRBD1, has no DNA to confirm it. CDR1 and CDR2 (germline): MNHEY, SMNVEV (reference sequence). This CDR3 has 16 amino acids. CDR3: CASSPGTGQGNQPQHF.

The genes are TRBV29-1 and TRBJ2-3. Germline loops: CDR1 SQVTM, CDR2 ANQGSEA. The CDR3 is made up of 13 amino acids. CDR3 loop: CSVDESVSDTQYF.

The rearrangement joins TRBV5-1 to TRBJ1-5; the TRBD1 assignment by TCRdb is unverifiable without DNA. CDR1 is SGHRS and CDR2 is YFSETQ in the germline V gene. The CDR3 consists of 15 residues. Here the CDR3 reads CASTPDGDGNQPQHF.

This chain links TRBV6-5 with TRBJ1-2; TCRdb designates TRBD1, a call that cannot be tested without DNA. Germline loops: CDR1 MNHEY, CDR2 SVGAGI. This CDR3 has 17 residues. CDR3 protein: CASSFRDRVKGFDGYTF.

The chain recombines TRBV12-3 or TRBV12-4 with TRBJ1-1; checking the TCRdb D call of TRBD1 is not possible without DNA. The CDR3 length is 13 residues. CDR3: CATKQEPNTEAFF.

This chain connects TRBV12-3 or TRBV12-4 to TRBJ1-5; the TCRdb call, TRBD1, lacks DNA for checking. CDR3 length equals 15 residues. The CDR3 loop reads CASSHTTDSNQPQHF.

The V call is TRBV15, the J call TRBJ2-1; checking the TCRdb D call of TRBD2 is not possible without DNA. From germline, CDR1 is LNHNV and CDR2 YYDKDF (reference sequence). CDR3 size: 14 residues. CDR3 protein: CATSGTSVGGEQFF.

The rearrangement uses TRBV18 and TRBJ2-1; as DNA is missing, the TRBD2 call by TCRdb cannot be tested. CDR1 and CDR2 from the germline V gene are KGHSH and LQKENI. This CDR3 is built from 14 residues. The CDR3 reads CASSRLADYNEQFF. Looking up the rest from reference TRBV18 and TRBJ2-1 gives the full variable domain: NAGVMQNPRHLVRRRGQEARLRCSPMKGHSHVYWYRQLPEEGLKFMVYLQKENIIDESGMPKERFSAEFPKEGPSILRIQQVVRGDSAAYFCASSRLADYNEQFFGPGTRLTVL.

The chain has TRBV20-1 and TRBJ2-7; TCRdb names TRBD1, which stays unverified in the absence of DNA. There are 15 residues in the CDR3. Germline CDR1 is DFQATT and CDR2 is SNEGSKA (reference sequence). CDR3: CSAYSPTGGIYEQYF.

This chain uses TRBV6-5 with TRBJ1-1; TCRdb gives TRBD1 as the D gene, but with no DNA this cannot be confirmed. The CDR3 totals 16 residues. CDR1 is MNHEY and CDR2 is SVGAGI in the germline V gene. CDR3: CASSSRQGARNTEAFF.

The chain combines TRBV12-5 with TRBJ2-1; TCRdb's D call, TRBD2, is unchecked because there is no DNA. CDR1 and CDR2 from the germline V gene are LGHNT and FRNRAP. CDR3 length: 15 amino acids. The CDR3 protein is CASAPGLAVNNEQFF. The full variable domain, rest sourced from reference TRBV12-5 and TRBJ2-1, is DARVTQTPRHKVTEMGQEVTMRCQPILGHNTVFWYRQTMMQGLELLAYFRNRAPLDDSGMPKDRFSAEMPDATLATLKIQPSEPRDSAVYFCASAPGLAVNNEQFFGPGTRLTVL.